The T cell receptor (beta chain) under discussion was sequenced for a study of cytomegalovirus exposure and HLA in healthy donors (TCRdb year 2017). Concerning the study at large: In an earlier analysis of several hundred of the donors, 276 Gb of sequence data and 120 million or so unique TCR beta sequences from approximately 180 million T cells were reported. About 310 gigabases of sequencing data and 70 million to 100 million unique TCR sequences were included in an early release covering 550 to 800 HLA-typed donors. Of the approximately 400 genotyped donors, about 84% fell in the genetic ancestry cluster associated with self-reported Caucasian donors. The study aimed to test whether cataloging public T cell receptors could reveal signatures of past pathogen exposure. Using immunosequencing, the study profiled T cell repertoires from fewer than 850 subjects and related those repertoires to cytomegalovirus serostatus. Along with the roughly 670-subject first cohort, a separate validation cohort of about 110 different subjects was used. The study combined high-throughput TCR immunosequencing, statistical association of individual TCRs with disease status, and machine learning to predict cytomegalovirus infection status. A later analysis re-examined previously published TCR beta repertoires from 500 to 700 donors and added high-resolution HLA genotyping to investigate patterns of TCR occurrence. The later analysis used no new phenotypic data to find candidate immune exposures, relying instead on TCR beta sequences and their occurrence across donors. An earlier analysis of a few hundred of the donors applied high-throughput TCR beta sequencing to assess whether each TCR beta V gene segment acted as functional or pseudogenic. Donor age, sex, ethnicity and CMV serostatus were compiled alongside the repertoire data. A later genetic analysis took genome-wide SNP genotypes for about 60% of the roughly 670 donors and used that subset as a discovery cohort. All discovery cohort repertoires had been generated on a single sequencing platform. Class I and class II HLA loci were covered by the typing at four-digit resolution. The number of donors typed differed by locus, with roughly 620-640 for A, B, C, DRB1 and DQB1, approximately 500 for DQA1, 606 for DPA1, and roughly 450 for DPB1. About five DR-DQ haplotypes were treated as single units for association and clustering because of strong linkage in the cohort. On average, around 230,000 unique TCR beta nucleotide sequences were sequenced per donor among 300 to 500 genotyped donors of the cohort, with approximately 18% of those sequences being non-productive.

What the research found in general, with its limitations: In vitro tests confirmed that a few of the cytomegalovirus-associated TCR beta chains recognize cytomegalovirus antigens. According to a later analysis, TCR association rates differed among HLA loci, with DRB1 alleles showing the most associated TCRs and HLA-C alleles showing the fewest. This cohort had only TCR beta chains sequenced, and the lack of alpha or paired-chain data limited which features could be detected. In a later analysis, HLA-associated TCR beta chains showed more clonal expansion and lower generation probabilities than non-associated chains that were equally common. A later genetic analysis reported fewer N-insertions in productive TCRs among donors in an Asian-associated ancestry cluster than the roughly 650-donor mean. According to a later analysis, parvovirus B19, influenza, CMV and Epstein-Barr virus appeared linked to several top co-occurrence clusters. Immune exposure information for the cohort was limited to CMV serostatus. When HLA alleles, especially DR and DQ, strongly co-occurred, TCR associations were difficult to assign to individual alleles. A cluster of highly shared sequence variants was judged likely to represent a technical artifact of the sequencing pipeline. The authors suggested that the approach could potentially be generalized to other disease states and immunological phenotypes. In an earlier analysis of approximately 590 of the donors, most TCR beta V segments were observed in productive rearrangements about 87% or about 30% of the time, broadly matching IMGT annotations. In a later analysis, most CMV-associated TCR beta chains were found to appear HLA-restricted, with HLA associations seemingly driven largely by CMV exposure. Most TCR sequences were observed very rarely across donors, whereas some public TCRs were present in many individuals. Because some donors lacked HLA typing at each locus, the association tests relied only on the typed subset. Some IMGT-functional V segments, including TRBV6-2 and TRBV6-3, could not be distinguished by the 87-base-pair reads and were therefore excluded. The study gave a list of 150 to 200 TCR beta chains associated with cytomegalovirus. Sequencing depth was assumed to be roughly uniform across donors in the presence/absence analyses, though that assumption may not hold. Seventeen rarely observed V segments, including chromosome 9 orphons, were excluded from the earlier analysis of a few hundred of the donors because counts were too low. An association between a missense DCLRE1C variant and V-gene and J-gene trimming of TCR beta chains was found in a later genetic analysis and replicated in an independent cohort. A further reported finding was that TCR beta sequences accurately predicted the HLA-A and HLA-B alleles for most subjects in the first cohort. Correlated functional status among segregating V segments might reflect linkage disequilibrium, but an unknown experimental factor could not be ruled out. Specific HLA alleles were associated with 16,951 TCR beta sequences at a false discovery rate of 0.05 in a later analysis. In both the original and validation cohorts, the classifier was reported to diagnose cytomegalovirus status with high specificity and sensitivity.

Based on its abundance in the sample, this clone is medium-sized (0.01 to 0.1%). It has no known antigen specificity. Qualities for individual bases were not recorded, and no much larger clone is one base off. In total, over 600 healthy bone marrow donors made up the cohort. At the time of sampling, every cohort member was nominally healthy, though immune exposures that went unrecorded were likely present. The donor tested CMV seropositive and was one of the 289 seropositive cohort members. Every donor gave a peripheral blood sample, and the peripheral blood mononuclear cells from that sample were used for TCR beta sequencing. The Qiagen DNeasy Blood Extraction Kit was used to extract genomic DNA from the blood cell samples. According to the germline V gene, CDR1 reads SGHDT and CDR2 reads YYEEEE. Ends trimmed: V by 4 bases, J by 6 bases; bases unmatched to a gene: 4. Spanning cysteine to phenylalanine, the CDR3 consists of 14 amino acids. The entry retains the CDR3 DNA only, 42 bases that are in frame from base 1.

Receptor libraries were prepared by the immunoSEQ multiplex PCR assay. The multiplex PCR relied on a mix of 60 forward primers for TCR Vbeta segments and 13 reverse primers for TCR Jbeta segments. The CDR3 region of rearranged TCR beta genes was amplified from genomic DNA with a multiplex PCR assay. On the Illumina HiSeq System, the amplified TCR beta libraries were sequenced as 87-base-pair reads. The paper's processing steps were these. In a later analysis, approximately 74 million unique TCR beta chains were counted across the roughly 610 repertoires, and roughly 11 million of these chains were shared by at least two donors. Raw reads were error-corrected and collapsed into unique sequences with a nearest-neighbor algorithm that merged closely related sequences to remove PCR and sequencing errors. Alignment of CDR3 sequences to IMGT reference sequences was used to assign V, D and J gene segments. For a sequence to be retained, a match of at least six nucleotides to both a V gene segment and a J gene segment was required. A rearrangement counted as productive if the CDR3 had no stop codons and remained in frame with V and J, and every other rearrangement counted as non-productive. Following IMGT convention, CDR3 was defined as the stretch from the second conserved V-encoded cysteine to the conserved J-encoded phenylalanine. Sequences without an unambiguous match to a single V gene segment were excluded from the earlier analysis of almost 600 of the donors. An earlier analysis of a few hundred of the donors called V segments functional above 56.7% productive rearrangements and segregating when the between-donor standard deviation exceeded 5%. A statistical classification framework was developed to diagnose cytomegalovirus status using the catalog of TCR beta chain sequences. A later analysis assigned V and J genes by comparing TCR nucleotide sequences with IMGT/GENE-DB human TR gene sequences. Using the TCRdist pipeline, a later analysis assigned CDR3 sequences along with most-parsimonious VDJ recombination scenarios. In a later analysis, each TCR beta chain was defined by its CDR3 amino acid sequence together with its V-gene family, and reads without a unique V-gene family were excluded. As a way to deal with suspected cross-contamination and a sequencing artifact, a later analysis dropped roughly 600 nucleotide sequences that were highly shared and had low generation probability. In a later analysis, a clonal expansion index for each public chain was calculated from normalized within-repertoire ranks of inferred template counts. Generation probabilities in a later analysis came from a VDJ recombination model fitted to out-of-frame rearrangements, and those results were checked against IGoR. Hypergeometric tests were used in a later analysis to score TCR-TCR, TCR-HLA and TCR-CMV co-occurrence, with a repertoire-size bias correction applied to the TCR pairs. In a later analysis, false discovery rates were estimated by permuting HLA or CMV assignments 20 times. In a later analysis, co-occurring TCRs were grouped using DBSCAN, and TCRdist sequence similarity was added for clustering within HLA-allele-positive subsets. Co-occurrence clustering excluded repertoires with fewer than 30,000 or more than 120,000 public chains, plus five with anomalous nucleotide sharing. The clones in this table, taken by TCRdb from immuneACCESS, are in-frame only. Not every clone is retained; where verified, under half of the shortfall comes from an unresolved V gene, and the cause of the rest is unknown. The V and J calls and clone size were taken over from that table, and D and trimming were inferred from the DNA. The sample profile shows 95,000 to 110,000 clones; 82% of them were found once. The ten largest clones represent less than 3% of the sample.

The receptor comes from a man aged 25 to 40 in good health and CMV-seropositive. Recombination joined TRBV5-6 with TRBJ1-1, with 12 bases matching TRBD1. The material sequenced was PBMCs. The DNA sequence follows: TGTGCCAGCAGCCCTGGGACAGGGGGCGCTGAAGCTTTCTTT. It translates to CASSPGTGGAEAFF.